These 21 T cell receptor beta chains came from one sample sequenced in a study of blood T cell repertoires in COVID-19. The protocol was immunoSEQ multiplex PCR, while the TCRdb copy is restricted to in-frame clones and leaves out a portion. The sample contains under 250,000 clones, over 85% of which appear only once. Sequencing used PBMCs or T cells enriched from blood (not recorded which). The receptors stem from a woman under 40 with acute COVID-19.

The chain joins TRBV7-2 to TRBJ1-3; possibly TRBD1 for D (6 bases). Germline loops: CDR1 SGHTA, CDR2 FQGNSA. Deletions cut 4 bases from V and 0 bases from J, with 16 bases between. This CDR3 has 17 residues. Here the CDR3 reads CASSSVGALGSGNTIYF. The CDR3 bases are TGTGCCAGCAGCTCGGTGGGGGCCCTTGGCTCTGGAAACACCATATATTTT.

This clone showed up just once. CDR3 sequence reads: CASSDDSITDTQYF. The CDR3 DNA reads as TGCGCCAGCAGTGATGACAGTATCACAGATACGCAGTATTTT. The chain recombines TRBV10-1 with TRBJ2-3; D possibly corresponds to TRBD1 (5 bases). V shed 3 bases and J shed 2 bases, with 9 bases lying between them. This CDR3 has 14 amino acids. Germline lookup yields CDR1 WNHNN and CDR2 SYGVQD (reference sequence).

This rearrangement joins TRBV7-2 to TRBJ2-5, with 13 bases identical to TRBD2. Germline loops: CDR1 SGHTA, CDR2 FQGNSA. The trim removed 5 bases at V and 4 bases at J, leaving 7 bases unmatched. The CDR3 loop spans 16 amino acids. CDR3: CASSSQTSGGRETQYF. In DNA, the CDR3 is TGTGCCAGCAGCAGCCAGACTAGCGGGGGGCGAGAGACCCAGTACTTC. Variable domain in full (rest from reference TRBV7-2 and TRBJ2-5): GAGVSQSPSNKVTEKGKDVELRCDPISGHTALYWYRQSLGQGLEFLIYFQGNSAPDKSGLPSDRFSAERTGGSVSTLTIQRTQQEDSAVYLCASSSQTSGGRETQYFGPGTRLLVL.

V is TRBV21-1 and J is TRBJ2-2; TRBD1 is taken as the D call from the table, unchecked against the DNA. TRBV21-1 is reported as a pseudogene. This CDR3 has 18 residues. The CDR3 spells CASSIHNRGQGDTGELFF. The CDR3 DNA is TGTGCCAGCAGCATTCACAATAGGGGACAGGGAGACACCGGGGAGCTGTTTTTT.

This rearrangement joins TRBV6-5 to TRBJ1-1; D not certain. Germline V CDR1 and CDR2: MNHEY, SVGAGI. The V end lost 5 bases, the J end lost 7 bases, and 17 bases lay between the germline ends. This CDR3 is 14 amino acids long. The CDR3 bases are TGTGCCAGCAGTACTACCCCGTTAGCAGTTGAAGCTTTCTTT. It is translated as CASSTTPLAVEAFF.

The V gene is TRBV14, the J gene TRBJ2-2; 7 bases map to TRBD1. Germline loops: CDR1 SGHDN, CDR2 FVKESK. The CDR3 has 15 residues. Trimming at V came to 1 base and at J to 5 bases, leaving 4 bases not matched to a gene. CDR3 sequence (DNA): TGTGCCAGCAGCCAAGGGACAGGTCCTACCGGGGAGCTGTTTTTT. This codes for CASSQGTGPTGELFF.

This chain connects TRBV11-3 to TRBJ2-2, with D perhaps TRBD2 (6 bases). The CDR3 has 16 residues. Trimming stripped 5 bases from V and 1 base from J, with 14 bases between. Looked up from germline, CDR1 is SGHNT and CDR2 is YENEEA. The CDR3 spells CASSPNGGENTGELFF. As DNA, the CDR3 is TGTGCCAGCAGCCCTAACGGCGGGGAGAACACCGGGGAGCTGTTTTTT.

The chain links TRBV7-2 to TRBJ1-1; 7 nucleotides align to TRBD1. J lost 10 bases, V lost 4 bases, and 9 bases had no gene match. Germline V CDR1 and CDR2: SGHTA, FQGNSA. This CDR3 spans 13 amino acids. The CDR3 is CASSSSQGVVAFF. DNA of the CDR3: TGTGCCAGCAGCTCCTCGCAGGGGGTCGTAGCTTTCTTT.

V usage is TRBV19 and J usage is TRBJ1-1; TRBD1 agrees at 8 bases. The length of the CDR3 is 14 residues. Germline V lookup: CDR1 LNHDA, CDR2 SQIVND (reference sequence). Trimming removed 3 bases from V and 3 bases from J; junction bases left unmatched: 3. In nucleotides, the CDR3 is TGTGCCAGTAGTATGACAGGGGAAGACACTGAAGCTTTCTTT. It yields the protein CASSMTGEDTEAFF.

The V and J genes are TRBV27 and TRBJ1-2; D remains unclear. Germline values: CDR1 MNHEY, CDR2 SMNVEV (reference sequence). V was clipped by 6 bases and J by 7 bases, with 18 bases between them. This CDR3 contains 14 residues. The CDR3 here is CASRLTRGHGGYTF. In DNA form, the CDR3 reads TGTGCCAGCAGGCTTACTCGGGGTCACGGTGGCTACACCTTC.

The chain couples TRBV3-1 (or the pseudogene TRBV3-2) to TRBJ1-4; 8 bases map to TRBD1. The germline V gene has CDR1 LGHDT and CDR2 YNNKEL (reference sequence). Unmatched junction bases numbered 8, after V lost 1 base and J lost 10 bases. The CDR3 loop spans 15 amino acids. The chain's CDR3 is CASSQGTGRDVKLFF. CDR3 bases: TGTGCCAGCAGCCAAGGGACAGGGCGGGATGTAAAACTGTTTTTT.

The chain recombines TRBV30 with TRBJ2-5; D ambiguous. CDR1 and CDR2 (germline): GTSNPN, SVGIG (reference sequence). Trimming removed 5 bases from V and 5 bases from J, with 6 bases in between. This CDR3 has 10 residues. CDR3 in amino acids: CAWGRETQYF. DNA for the CDR3: TGTGCCTGGGGGCGGGAGACCCAGTACTTC.

The chain carries TRBV5-1 and TRBJ1-3, with a possible D match to TRBD1 (5 bases). Trimming removed 3 bases from V and 6 bases from J, with 10 bases in between. CDR1 is SGHRS, CDR2 YFSETQ, per germline. The CDR3 consists of 13 residues. DNA for the CDR3: TGCGCCAGCAGCTCGGGGGGGACAAACACCATATATTTT. This gives the protein CASSSGGTNTIYF.

The chain is built from TRBV5-4 and TRBJ2-7; the D gene is possibly TRBD2 (6 bases). Germline-derived CDR1 and CDR2 are SGHNT and YYREEE (reference sequence). The CDR3 is made up of 12 amino acids. V was shortened by 4 bases and J by 7 bases, with 12 bases between the two germline ends. This chain's CDR3 is CASSTVGGEQYF. DNA of the CDR3: TGTGCCAGCAGCACAGTCGGAGGGGAGCAGTACTTC.

The chain employs TRBV21-1 and TRBJ1-2; the table's D call, TRBD1, has no DNA check behind it. TRBV21-1 is assigned pseudogene status. This CDR3 is built from 19 residues. DNA for the CDR3: TGTGCCAGCAGCAAAGCTCTTATTTCCGATGGGACATGTGCCTATGGCTACACCTTC. It codes for CASSKALISDGTCAYGYTF.

This chain joins TRBV3-1 (or the pseudogene TRBV3-2) and TRBJ1-1; TRBD1 might be the D (6 bases). Germline CDR1 is LGHDT and CDR2 is YNNKEL (reference sequence). The CDR3 has 14 amino acids. With 1 base removed from V and 6 bases from J, the gap between germline ends came to 12 bases. CDR3 sequence: CASSQVPGGPEAFF. The DNA of the CDR3 is TGTGCCAGCAGCCAAGTCCCCGGGGGGCCTGAAGCTTTCTTT.

The rearrangement links TRBV11-2 to TRBJ1-6; 10 bases fit TRBD1. Germline V gene lookup returns CDR1 SGHAT and CDR2 FQNNGV. CDR3 length equals 15 residues. Trimming took 3 bases from V and 9 from J; bases not matched to a gene: 5. This chain's CDR3 is CASSFFGTGASPLHF. The CDR3 nucleotides read TGTGCCAGCAGCTTCTTCGGGACAGGGGCTTCACCCCTCCACTTT.

This clone was counted a few times. The V and J genes are TRBV5-4 and TRBJ2-1; tentative D call: TRBD1 (6 bases). The V end was cut by 2 bases, the J end by 6 bases, with 15 bases between. The CDR3 extends over 15 amino acids. Per the germline V gene, CDR1 is SGHNT and CDR2 is YYREEE (reference sequence). The CDR3 loop is CASSFPGALGNEQFF. The CDR3 DNA reads as TGTGCCAGCAGCTTTCCAGGGGCGTTGGGCAATGAGCAGTTCTTC. The whole variable domain, remainder taken from reference TRBV5-4 and TRBJ2-1, is ETGVTQSPTHLIKTRGQQVTLRCSSQSGHNTVSWYQQALGQGPQFIFQYYREEENGRGNFPPRFSGLQFPNYSSELNVNALELDDSALYLCASSFPGALGNEQFFGPGTRLTVL.

The CDR3: CASSFSDGQPQHF. CDR3 in DNA: TGTGCCAGCAGTTTTAGCGATGGGCAGCCCCAGCATTTT. The chain combines TRBV6-5 with TRBJ1-5; D is unclear. Trimming pared 4 bases from V and 7 bases from J, leaving 11 bases between. From germline, CDR1 is MNHEY and CDR2 SVGAGI. The CDR3 spans 13 residues.

A note on this clone: Different DNA sequences within this sample yield the same CDR3. The chain combines TRBV27 with TRBJ2-7; 7 nucleotides line up with TRBD2. CDR1 MNHEY and CDR2 SMNVEV come from the germline V gene (reference sequence). The CDR3 contains 14 residues. J was trimmed by 7 bases and V by 3 bases; bases with no gene match: 9. CDR3 in DNA: TGTGCCAGCAGTTTTGGGGGGGGTGGGTGGGAGCAGTACTTC. Translation gives CASSFGGGGWEQYF.

This clone showed up just once. The chain carries TRBV7-6 and TRBJ2-5; tentatively, D is TRBD2 (5 bases). The V end lost 2 bases, the J end lost 2 bases, and 6 bases lay between the germline ends. The germline gives CDR1 SGHVS, CDR2 FNYEAQ. The CDR3 has 13 residues. The CDR3 reads CASSLKRQETQYF. CDR3 bases: TGTGCCAGCAGCTTAAAGCGGCAAGAGACCCAGTACTTC.